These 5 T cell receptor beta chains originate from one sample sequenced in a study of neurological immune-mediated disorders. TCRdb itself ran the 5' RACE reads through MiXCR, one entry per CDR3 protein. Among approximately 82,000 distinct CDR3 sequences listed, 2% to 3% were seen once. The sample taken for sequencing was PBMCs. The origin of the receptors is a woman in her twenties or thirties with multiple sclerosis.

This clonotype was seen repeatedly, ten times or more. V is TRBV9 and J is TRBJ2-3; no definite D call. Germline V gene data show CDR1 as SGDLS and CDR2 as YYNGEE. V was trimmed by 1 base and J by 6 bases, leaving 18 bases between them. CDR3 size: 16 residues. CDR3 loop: CASSVSAQATRDTQYF. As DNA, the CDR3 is TGTGCCAGCAGCGTAAGCGCCCAGGCGACCAGGGATACGCAGTATTTT.

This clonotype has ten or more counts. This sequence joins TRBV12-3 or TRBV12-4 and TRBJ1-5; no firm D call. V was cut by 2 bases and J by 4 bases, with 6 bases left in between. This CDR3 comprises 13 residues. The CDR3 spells CASSLTVNQPQHF. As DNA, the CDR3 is TGTGCCAGCAGTTTAACAGTTAATCAGCCCCAGCATTTT.

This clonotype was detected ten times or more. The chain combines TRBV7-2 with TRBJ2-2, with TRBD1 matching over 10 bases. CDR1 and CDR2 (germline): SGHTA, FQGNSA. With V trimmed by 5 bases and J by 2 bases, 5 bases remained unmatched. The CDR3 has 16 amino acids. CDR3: CASSPGTGVNTGELFF. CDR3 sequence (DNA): TGTGCCAGCAGCCCAGGGACAGGGGTTAACACCGGGGAGCTGTTTTTT.

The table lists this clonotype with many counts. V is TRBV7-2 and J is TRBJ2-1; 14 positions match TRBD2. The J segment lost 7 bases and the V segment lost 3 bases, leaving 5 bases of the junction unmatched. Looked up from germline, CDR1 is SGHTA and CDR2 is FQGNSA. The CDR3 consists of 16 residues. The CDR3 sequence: CASSLGLAGVRNEQFF. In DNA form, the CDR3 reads TGTGCCAGCAGCTTGGGACTAGCGGGAGTAAGAAATGAGCAGTTCTTC.

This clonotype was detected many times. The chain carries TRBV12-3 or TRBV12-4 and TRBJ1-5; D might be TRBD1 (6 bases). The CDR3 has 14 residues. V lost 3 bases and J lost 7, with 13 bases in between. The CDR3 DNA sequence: TGTGCCAGCAGTTTTGGGGGCCCGGGGCAGCCCCAGCATTTT. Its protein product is CASSFGGPGQPQHF.